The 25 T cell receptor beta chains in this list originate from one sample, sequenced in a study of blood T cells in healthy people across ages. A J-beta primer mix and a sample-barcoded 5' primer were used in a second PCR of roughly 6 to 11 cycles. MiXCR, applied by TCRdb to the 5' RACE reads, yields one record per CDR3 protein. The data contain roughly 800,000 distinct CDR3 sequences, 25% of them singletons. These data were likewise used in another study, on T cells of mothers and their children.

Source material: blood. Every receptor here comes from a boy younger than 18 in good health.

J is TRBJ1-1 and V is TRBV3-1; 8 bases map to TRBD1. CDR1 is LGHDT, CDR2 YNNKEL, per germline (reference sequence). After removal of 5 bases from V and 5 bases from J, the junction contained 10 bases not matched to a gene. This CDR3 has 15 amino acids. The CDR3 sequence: CASSYTQQGETEAFF. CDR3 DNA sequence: TGTGCCAGCAGCTACACTCAACAGGGGGAAACTGAAGCTTTCTTT.

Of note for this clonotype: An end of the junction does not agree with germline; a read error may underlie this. The CDR3 DNA sequence: TGTGCCAGCAGTGGGAACTTTGGGGGACCCGGGGCGCTGTTTTTT. As protein: CASSGNFGGPGALFF. The chain has TRBV2 and TRBJ2-2; D may be TRBD1 or TRBD2 (5 bases each). The CDR3 is 15 amino acids. Germline assignment: CDR1 SNHLY and CDR2 FYNNEI. Combining the CDR3 with reference TRBV2 and TRBJ2-2 gives the whole variable domain EPEVTQTPSHQVTQMGQEVILRCVPISNHLYFYWYRQILGQKVEFLVSFYNNEISEKSEIFDDQFSVERPDGSNFTLKIRSTKLEDSAMYFCASSGNFGGPGALFFGEGSRLTVL.

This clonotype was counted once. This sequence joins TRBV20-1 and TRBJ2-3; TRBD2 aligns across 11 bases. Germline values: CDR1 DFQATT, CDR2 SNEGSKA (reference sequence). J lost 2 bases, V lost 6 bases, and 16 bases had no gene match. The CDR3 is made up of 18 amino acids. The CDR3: CSATGTSGSSLVTDTQYF. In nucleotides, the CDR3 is TGCAGTGCCACCGGGACTAGCGGCTCGAGCTTAGTCACAGATACGCAGTATTTT.

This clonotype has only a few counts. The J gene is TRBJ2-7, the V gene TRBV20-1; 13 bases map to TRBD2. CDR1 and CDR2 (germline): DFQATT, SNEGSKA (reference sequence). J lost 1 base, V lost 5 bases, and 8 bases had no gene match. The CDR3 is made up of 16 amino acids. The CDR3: CSAGRTSGSLSYEQYF. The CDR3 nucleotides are TGCAGTGCTGGCCGGACTAGCGGGAGTTTGTCCTACGAGCAGTACTTC.

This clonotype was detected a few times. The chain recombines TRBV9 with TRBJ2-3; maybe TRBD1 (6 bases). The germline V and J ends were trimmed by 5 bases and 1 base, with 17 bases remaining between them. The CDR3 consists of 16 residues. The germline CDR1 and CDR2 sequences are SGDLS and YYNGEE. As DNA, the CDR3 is TGTGCCAGCAGTCCCCGACGGGCAGGGGGCACAGATACGCAGTATTTT. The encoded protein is CASSPRRAGGTDTQYF.

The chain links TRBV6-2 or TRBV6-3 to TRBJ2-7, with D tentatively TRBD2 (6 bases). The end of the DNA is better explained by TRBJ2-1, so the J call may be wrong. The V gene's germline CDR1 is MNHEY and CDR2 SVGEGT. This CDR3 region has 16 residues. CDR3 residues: CASSASRLVALSEQFF. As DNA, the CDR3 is TGTGCCAGCAGCGCATCCCGACTAGTGGCGCTGTCGGAGCAGTTCTTC.

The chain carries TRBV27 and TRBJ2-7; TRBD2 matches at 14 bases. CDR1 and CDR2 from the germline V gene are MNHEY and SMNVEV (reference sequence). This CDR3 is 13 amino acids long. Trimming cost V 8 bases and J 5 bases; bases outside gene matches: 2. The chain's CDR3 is CASGTSGSNEQYF. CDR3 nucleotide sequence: TGTGCCAGCGGGACTAGCGGGAGTAACGAGCAGTACTTC.

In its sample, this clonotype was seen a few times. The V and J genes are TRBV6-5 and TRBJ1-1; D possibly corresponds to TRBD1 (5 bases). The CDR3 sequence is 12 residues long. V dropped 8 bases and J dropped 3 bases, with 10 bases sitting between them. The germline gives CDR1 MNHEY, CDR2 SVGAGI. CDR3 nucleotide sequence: TGTGCCAGCTCAGGGTCTGACACTGAAGCTTTCTTT. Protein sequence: CASSGSDTEAFF.

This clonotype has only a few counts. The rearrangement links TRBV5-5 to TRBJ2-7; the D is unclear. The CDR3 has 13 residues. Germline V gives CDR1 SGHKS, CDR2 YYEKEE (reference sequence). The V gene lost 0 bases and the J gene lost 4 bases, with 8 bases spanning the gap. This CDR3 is CASSLAKEYEQYF. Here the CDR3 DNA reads TGTGCCAGCAGCTTGGCTAAGGAATACGAGCAGTACTTC.

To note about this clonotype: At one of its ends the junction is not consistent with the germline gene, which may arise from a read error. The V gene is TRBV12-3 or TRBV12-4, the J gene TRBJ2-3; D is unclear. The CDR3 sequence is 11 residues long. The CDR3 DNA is TGTGCCAGCACACCCACAGATGCGCAGTATTTT. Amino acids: CASTPTDAQYF.

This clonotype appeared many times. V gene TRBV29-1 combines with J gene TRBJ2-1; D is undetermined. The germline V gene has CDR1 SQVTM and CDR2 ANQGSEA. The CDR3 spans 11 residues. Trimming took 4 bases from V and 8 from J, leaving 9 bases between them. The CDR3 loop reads CSVGLGDEQFF. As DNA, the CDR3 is TGCAGCGTTGGTTTGGGCGATGAGCAGTTCTTC.

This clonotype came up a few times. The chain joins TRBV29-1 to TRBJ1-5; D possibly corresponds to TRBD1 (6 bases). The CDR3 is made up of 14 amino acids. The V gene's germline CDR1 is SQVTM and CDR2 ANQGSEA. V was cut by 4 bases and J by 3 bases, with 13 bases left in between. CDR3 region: CSVGGGPLNQPQHF. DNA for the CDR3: TGCAGCGTTGGAGGGGGGCCACTCAATCAGCCCCAGCATTTT. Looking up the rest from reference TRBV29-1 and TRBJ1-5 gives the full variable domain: SAVISQKPSRDICQRGTSLTIQCQVDSQVTMMFWYRQQPGQSLTLIATANQGSEATYESGFVIDKFPISRPNLTFSTLTVSNMSPEDSSIYLCSVGGGPLNQPQHFGDGTRLSIL.

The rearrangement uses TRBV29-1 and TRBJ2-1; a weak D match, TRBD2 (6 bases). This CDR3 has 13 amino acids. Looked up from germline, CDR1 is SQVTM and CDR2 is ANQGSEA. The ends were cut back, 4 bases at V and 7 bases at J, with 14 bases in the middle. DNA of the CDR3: TGCAGCGTTGTACGGGGGAATGGGAATGAGCAGTTCTTC. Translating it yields CSVVRGNGNEQFF.

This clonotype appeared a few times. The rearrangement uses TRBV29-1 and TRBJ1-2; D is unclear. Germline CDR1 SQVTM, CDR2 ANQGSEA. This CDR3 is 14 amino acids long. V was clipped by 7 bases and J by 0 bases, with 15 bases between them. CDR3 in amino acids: CSDTRPGSNYGYTF. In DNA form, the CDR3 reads TGCAGCGACACCCGACCGGGCTCTAACTATGGCTACACCTTC.

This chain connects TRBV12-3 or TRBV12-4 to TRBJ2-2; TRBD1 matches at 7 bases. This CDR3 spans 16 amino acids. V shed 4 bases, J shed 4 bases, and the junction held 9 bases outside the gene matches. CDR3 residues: CASSSLGTVVTGELFF. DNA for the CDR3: TGTGCCAGCAGTTCCCTCGGGACAGTAGTCACCGGGGAGCTGTTTTTT.

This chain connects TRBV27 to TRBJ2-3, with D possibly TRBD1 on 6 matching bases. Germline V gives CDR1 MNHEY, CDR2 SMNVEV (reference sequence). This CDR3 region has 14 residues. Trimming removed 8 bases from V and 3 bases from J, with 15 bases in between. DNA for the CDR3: TGTGCCAGCTGTAAGGACAGTAGGACAGATACGCAGTATTTT. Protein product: CASCKDSRTDTQYF.

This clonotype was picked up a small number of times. Here the CDR3 DNA reads TGTGCCAGCAGTTTCGGGCCTACGGAGGGAACTGAAGCTTTCTTT. Protein product: CASSFGPTEGTEAFF. The chain carries TRBV28 and TRBJ1-1; no clear D. The CDR3 totals 15 residues. Germline-derived CDR1 and CDR2 are MDHEN and SYDVKM. Trimming shortened V by 3 bases and J by 5 bases, and 16 bases separated the two germline ends.

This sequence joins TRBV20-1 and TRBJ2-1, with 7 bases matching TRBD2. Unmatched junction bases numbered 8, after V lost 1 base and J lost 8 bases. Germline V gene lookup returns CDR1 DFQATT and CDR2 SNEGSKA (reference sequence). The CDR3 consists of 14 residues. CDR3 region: CSARAGTTVHEQFF. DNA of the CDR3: TGCAGTGCTAGAGCGGGGACTACCGTCCATGAGCAGTTCTTC.

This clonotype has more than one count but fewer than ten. The CDR3 sequence: CASSLGHGGYTF. The CDR3, as DNA: TGTGCCAGCAGCTTGGGGCATGGGGGCTACACCTTC. The chain combines TRBV7-9 with TRBJ1-2, with a weak D call TRBD1 (5 bases). CDR3 length: 12 amino acids. V lost 3 bases, J lost 8 bases, and 10 bases lay in between. The germline V gene encodes CDR1 SEHNR and CDR2 FQNEAQ (reference sequence).

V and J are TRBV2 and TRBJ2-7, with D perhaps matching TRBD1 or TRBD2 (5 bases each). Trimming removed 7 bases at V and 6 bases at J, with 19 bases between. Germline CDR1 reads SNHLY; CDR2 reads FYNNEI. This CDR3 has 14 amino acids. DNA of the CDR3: TGTGCCAGCAAGGGGCAGGGACGAACCATCGAGCAGTACTTC. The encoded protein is CASKGQGRTIEQYF.

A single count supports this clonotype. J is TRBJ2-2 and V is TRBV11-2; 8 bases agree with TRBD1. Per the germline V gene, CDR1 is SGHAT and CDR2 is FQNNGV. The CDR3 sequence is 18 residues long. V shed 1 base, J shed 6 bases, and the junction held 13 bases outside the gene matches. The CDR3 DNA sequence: TGTGCCAGCAGCTTAGTCCTCTTTGGCAGGGGGCAAGCCGGGGAGCTGTTTTTT. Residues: CASSLVLFGRGQAGELFF.

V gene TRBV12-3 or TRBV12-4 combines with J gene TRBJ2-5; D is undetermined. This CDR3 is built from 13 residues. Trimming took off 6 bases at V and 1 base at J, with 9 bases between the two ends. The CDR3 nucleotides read TGTGCCAGCAGCCCGGAGTCCCAAGAGACCCAGTACTTC. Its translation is CASSPESQETQYF.

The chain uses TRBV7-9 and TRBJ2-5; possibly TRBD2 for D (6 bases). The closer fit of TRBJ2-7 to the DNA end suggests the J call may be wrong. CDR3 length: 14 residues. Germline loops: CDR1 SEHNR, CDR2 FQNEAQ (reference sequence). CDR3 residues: CASSGPGGTYEQYF. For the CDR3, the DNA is TGTGCCAGCAGCGGACCGGGCGGGACCTACGAGCAGTACTTC.

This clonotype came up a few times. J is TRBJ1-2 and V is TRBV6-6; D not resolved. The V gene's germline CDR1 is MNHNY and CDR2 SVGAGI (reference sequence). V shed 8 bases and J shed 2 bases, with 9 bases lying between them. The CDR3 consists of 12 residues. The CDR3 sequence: CASRATNYGYTF. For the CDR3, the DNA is TGTGCCAGCCGGGCAACCAACTATGGCTACACCTTC.

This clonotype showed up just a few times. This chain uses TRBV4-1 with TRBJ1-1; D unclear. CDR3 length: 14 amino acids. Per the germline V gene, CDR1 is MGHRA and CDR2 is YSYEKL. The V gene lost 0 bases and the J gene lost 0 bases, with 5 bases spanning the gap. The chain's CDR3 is CASSQDPMNTEAFF. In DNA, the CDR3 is TGCGCCAGCAGCCAAGACCCTATGAACACTGAAGCTTTCTTT.